Sequencing of this TCR beta chain was carried out in a study of blood T cell repertoires in COVID-19. Whole-study context: Samples of COVID-19 (acute and convalescent) were obtained from the United States, Italy and Spain. Sources were T cells, B-cell-depleted T cells, or PBMCs; the material itself was cDNA or gDNA.

Authors' analysis steps: The authors estimated nucleated cell counts from reference gene primer amplification. Method: immunoSEQ multiplex PCR; TCRdb's copy keeps in-frame clones and lacks some. That table furnishes V, J and clone size, whereas the DNA furnished D and trimming. The sample gives fewer than 300,000 clones, approximately 86% of which show up once; less than 4% is in the top ten. The receptor was derived from a woman between 18 and 29 years old with acute or convalescent COVID-19. The specimen sequenced was peripheral blood.

The CDR3 sequence: CASSQVGSRGYGYTF. CDR3 DNA sequence: TGCGCCAGCAGCCAAGTCGGTTCCAGGGGCTATGGCTACACCTTC. V and J are TRBV4-3 and TRBJ1-2; perhaps TRBD1 as D (6 bases). CDR3 size: 15 residues. The germline CDR1 and CDR2 sequences are LGHNA and YSLEER. V was trimmed by 1 base and J by 4 bases, leaving 13 bases between them.